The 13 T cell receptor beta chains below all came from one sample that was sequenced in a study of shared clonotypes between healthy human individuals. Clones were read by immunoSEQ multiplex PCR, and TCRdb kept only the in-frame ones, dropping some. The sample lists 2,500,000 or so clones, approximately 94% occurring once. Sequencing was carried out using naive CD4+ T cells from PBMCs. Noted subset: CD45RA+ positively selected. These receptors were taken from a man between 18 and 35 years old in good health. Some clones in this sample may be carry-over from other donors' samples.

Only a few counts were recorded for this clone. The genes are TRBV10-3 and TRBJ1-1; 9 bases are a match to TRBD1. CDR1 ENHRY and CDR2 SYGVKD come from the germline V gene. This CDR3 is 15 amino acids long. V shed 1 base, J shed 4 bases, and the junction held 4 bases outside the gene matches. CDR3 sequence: CAISELGQGGTEAFF. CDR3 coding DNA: TGTGCCATCAGTGAGTTGGGACAGGGCGGCACTGAAGCTTTCTTT.

The CDR3 bases are TGTGCCACCACAGAGGCTATGAACACTGAAGCTTTCTTT. It yields the protein CATTEAMNTEAFF. The rearrangement uses TRBV6-1 and TRBJ1-1; no definite D call. Germline V gives CDR1 MNHNS, CDR2 SASEGT. CDR3 size: 13 residues. The V end lost 10 bases, the J end lost 0 bases, and 12 bases lay between the germline ends.

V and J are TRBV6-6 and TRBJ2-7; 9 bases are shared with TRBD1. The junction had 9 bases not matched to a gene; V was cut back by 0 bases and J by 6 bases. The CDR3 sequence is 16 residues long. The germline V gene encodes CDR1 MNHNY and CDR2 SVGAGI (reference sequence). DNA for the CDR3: TGTGCCAGCAGTTACTCGAGGGGGACAGGGCTCTCCGAGCAGTACTTC. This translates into CASSYSRGTGLSEQYF.

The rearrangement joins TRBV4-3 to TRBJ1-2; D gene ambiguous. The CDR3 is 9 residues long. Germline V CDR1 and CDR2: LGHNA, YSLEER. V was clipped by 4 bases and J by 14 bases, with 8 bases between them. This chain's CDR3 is CASSPPLTF. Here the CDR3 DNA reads TGCGCCAGCAGCCCCCCTTTGACCTTC.

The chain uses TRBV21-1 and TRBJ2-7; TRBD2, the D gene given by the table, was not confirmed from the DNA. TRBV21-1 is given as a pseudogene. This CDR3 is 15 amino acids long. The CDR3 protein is CASSNPKGGAYEQYF. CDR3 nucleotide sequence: TGTGCCAGCAGCAATCCCAAAGGGGGGGCCTACGAGCAGTACTTC.

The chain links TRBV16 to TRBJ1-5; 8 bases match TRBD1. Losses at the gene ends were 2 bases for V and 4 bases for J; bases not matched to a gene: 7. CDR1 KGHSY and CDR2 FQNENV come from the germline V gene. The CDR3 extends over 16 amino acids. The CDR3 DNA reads TGTGCCAGCAGCCAACAGGACAGGGTCCTTAATCAGCCCCAGCATTTT. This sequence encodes CASSQQDRVLNQPQHF.

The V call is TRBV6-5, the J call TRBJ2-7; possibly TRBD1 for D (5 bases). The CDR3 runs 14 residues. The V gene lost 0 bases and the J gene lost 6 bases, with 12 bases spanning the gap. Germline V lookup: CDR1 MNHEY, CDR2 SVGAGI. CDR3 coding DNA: TGTGCCAGCAGTTACTCGAGAGGACAAATCGAGCAGTACTTC. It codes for CASSYSRGQIEQYF.

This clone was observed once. CDR3 DNA sequence: TGCGCCAGCAGCCCCGGTTCTAGCGCTGGCACAGATACGCAGTATTTT. Translated, it gives CASSPGSSAGTDTQYF. The gene calls are TRBV5-1 and TRBJ2-3, with D tentatively TRBD2 (6 bases). The CDR3 contains 16 residues. The germline V gene has CDR1 SGHRS and CDR2 YFSETQ. V shed 4 bases and J shed 1 base, with 16 bases lying between them.

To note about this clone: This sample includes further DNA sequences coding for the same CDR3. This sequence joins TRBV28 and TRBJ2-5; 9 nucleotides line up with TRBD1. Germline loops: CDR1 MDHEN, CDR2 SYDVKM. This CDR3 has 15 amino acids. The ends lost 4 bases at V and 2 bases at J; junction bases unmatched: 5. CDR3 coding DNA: TGTGCCAGCAGTTCTCCGGGACAGGGTCAAGAGACCCAGTACTTC. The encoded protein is CASSSPGQGQETQYF.

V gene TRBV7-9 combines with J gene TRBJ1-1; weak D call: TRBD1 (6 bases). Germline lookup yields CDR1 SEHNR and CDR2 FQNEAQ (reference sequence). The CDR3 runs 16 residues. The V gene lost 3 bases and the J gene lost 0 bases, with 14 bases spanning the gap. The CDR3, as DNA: TGTGCCAGCAGCTTTGCAGGGGACGGGATGAACACTGAAGCTTTCTTT. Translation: CASSFAGDGMNTEAFF.

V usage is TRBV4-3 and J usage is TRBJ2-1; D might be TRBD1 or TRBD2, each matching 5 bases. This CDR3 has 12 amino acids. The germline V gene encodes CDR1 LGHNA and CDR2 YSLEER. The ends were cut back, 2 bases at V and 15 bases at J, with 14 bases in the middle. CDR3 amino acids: CASSQNGANRFF. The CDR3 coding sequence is TGCGCCAGCAGCCAAAACGGGGCAAATCGGTTCTTC.

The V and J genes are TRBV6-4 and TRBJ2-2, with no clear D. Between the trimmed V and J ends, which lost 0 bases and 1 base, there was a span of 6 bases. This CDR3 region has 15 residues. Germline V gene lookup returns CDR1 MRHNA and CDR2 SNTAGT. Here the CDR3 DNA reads TGTGCCAGCAGTGACTCGCCGGTGAACACCGGGGAGCTGTTTTTT. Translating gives CASSDSPVNTGELFF.

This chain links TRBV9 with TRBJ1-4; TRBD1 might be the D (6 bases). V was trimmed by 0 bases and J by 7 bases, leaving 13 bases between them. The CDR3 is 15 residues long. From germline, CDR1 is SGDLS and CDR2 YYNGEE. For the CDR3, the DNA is TGTGCCAGCAGCGTAGCTGAGGGGGTGGCTGAAAAACTGTTTTTT. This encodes CASSVAEGVAEKLFF. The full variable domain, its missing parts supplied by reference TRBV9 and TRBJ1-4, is DSGVTQTPKHLITATGQRVTLRCSPRSGDLSVYWYQQSLDQGLQFLIQYYNGEERAKGNILERFSAQQFPDLHSELNLSSLELGDSALYFCASSVAEGVAEKLFFGSGTQLSVL.